Given below is one T cell receptor beta chain in context. Germline and junction disagree at one end, which may indicate a read error. The authors ran a second PCR of roughly 6 to 12 cycles using a sample-barcoded 5' primer and a J-beta primer mix. Researchers report that each sample yielded at least 2.5 million CDR3-containing paired-end reads. Using its own MiXCR run on the 5' RACE reads, TCRdb lists one record per CDR3 protein. The data contain about 1.8 million distinct CDR3 sequences, around half of them seen just once; the ten biggest clones take up about 2.1%. This sample was taken from a study of blood T cells in healthy people across ages. The donors, all healthy, were Caucasians living in Russia, aged roughly 6 to 100. Isolation yielded PBMCs, at least 6 million per sample, in every case. Sequencing was performed on blood. The receptor's source is a woman between 40 and 55 years old in good health.

The chain's CDR3 is CSSRAGAGANVLTF. In nucleotides, the CDR3 is TGTTCCAGCAGGGCAGGGGCTGGGGCCAACGTCCTGACTTTC. V is TRBV6-6 and J is TRBJ2-6; TRBD1 might be the D (6 bases). CDR1 is MNHNY and CDR2 is SVGAGI in the germline V gene (reference sequence). The CDR3 loop spans 14 amino acids.